The rows below give T cell receptor beta chains drawn from one sample of a study of CD8 T cells in ankylosing spondylitis. In TCRdb, the 5' RACE reads were re-called with MiXCR into one record per CDR3 protein. The sample lists 30,000 to 45,000 distinct CDR3 sequences, 4.5% to 6% occurring once. Material: blood, either unsorted or a sorted T cell fraction (not recorded which). All receptors come from a male donor with ankylosing spondylitis or in good health (not recorded which). Each CDR3 is given with its conserved first and last residue. The order of the fields is CDR3 DNA, CDR3 protein, V gene, J gene, D gene, clone size. The D gene is left open where the match is weak. Clone sizes are given selectively: once, few, many, or a class where the clone is expanded.

CDR3nt: TGCAGTGGGATAGGGTTCAGGAACACTGAAGCTTTCTTT
CDR3aa: CSGIGFRNTEAFF
v_gene: TRBV20-1
j_gene: TRBJ1-1
d_gene: -
abundance: many

CDR3nt: TGTGCCAGCAGCAAAACCGGGACAGGGTCTAATGAGCAGTTCTTC
CDR3aa: CASSKTGTGSNEQFF
v_gene: TRBV28
j_gene: TRBJ2-1
d_gene: TRBD1
abundance: many

CDR3nt: TGCGCCAGCAGCTTGTTACAAGCAGGCTACGAGCAGTACTTC
CDR3aa: CASSLLQAGYEQYF
v_gene: TRBV5-1
j_gene: TRBJ2-7
d_gene: -
abundance: -

CDR3nt: TGTGCCAGCAGCTTGGCCGGACTAGGGACCTACGAGCAGTACTTC
CDR3aa: CASSLAGLGTYEQYF
v_gene: TRBV7-6
j_gene: TRBJ2-7
d_gene: TRBD2
abundance: many

CDR3nt: TGCGCCAGCAGCGGGGCCTTGACAGATACGCAGTATTTT
CDR3aa: CASSGALTDTQYF
v_gene: TRBV5-1
j_gene: TRBJ2-3
d_gene: -
abundance: many

CDR3nt: TGTGCCAGCAGCCCCTCAGCGGGAGAAGCGCAAGAGACCCAGTACTTC
CDR3aa: CASSPSAGEAQETQYF
v_gene: TRBV5-4
j_gene: TRBJ2-5
d_gene: TRBD2
abundance: many

CDR3nt: TGTGCCAGCAGGGCGGACAGGGGCTCTGGAAACACCATATATTTT
CDR3aa: CASRADRGSGNTIYF
v_gene: TRBV6-1
j_gene: TRBJ1-3
d_gene: TRBD1
abundance: many

CDR3nt: TGTGCCAGCAGCCAAGGAAAGGCGGTCCTTGGCGAGCAGTACTTC
CDR3aa: CASSQGKAVLGEQYF
v_gene: TRBV3-1
j_gene: TRBJ2-7
d_gene: -
abundance: many

CDR3nt: TGTGCCAGCAGCGCCCTTTCTGGAGCGGGTGAAAAACTGTTTTTT
CDR3aa: CASSALSGAGEKLFF
v_gene: TRBV9
j_gene: TRBJ1-4
d_gene: -
abundance: medium-sized

CDR3nt: TGTGCCAGTAGCAGGGGAACAGCTGGAAACACCATATATTTT
CDR3aa: CASSRGTAGNTIYF
v_gene: TRBV19
j_gene: TRBJ1-3
d_gene: -
abundance: many

CDR3nt: TGCGCCAGCAGCCGGACTAGCGGGAGCATGGATACGCAGTATTTT
CDR3aa: CASSRTSGSMDTQYF
v_gene: TRBV5-1
j_gene: TRBJ2-3
d_gene: TRBD2
abundance: few

CDR3nt: TGTGCCAGCAGCAACTACCAGGGGGCTGGTGGCTACACCTTC
CDR3aa: CASSNYQGAGGYTF
v_gene: TRBV6-1
j_gene: TRBJ1-2
d_gene: TRBD1
abundance: few

CDR3nt: TGCAGTGCTAGTGTACAATCAGTTGGGCCCCAGCATTTT
CDR3aa: CSASVQSVGPQHF
v_gene: TRBV20-1
j_gene: TRBJ1-5
d_gene: -
abundance: many

CDR3nt: TGTGCCAGCAGCTTATTCGGGACAGGGCCGAATGAGCAGTTCTTC
CDR3aa: CASSLFGTGPNEQFF
v_gene: TRBV7-9
j_gene: TRBJ2-1
d_gene: TRBD1
abundance: many

CDR3nt: TGTGCCAGCAGTTTAGTTTCGTCAGGGAAGGCTGAAGCTTTCTTT
CDR3aa: CASSLVSSGKAEAFF
v_gene: TRBV6-5
j_gene: TRBJ1-1
d_gene: -
abundance: many

CDR3nt: TGTGCCAGCAGCTTGGACGGAGTGGGGCCCCAGCATTTT
CDR3aa: CASSLDGVGPQHF
v_gene: TRBV7-2
j_gene: TRBJ1-5
d_gene: -
abundance: few

CDR3nt: TGTGCCAGCAGCTCGAGACTAGCGGGGGCCGGGGCCAACGTCCTGACTTTC
CDR3aa: CASSSRLAGAGANVLTF
v_gene: TRBV13
j_gene: TRBJ2-6
d_gene: TRBD2
abundance: many

CDR3nt: TGCAGCGTTGAAGGACCTAATGGAGAGACCCAGTACTTC
CDR3aa: CSVEGPNGETQYF
v_gene: TRBV29-1
j_gene: TRBJ2-5
d_gene: -
abundance: many

CDR3nt: TGTGCCAGCAGTTTAAGAGTAGCCAAAAACATTCAGTACTTC
CDR3aa: CASSLRVAKNIQYF
v_gene: TRBV12-3/TRBV12-4
j_gene: TRBJ2-4
d_gene: -
abundance: many

CDR3nt: TGTGCCACCAGCCTCTATCCCGGGGGAGGGACTGAAGCTTTCTTT
CDR3aa: CATSLYPGGGTEAFF
v_gene: TRBV15
j_gene: TRBJ1-1
d_gene: -
abundance: many

CDR3nt: TGTGCCAGCAGTCCCCGGGGGGCTAGCGGCACAGATACGCAGTATTTT
CDR3aa: CASSPRGASGTDTQYF
v_gene: TRBV12-3/TRBV12-4
j_gene: TRBJ2-3
d_gene: -
abundance: many

CDR3nt: TGTGCCAGCGGAACCGGGGAAGGTAGTACATACGAGCAGTACTTC
CDR3aa: CASGTGEGSTYEQYF
v_gene: TRBV9
j_gene: TRBJ2-7
d_gene: -
abundance: -

CDR3nt: TGTGCCAGCAGTTTAAGGACTAGCCGGAGAGAGACCCAGTACTTC
CDR3aa: CASSLRTSRRETQYF
v_gene: TRBV28
j_gene: TRBJ2-5
d_gene: TRBD2
abundance: many

CDR3nt: TGCAGCGTTCGGACTAGCGCCTACAATGAGCAGTTCTTC
CDR3aa: CSVRTSAYNEQFF
v_gene: TRBV29-1
j_gene: TRBJ2-1
d_gene: TRBD2
abundance: few

CDR3nt: TGCAGTGCTAGAGACGCCCCCTCTGGGGCCAACGTCCTGACTTTC
CDR3aa: CSARDAPSGANVLTF
v_gene: TRBV20-1
j_gene: TRBJ2-6
d_gene: -
abundance: -

CDR3nt: TGTGCCACCAGTGAAGGAAGTTTTACTAGCAATCAGCCCCAGCATTTT
CDR3aa: CATSEGSFTSNQPQHF
v_gene: TRBV24-1
j_gene: TRBJ1-5
d_gene: -
abundance: medium-sized

CDR3nt: TGCAGTGCTGAGTTTATTAATGAGCAGTTCTTC
CDR3aa: CSAEFINEQFF
v_gene: TRBV20-1
j_gene: TRBJ2-1
d_gene: -
abundance: many

CDR3nt: TGTGCCAGCAGTAGAAGGGGAGATACGCAGTATTTT
CDR3aa: CASSRRGDTQYF
v_gene: TRBV6-2/TRBV6-3
j_gene: TRBJ2-3
d_gene: -
abundance: many

CDR3nt: TGTGCCAGCAGCCAAGATGCAGGGGTCAATCAGCCCCAGCATTTT
CDR3aa: CASSQDAGVNQPQHF
v_gene: TRBV4-2
j_gene: TRBJ1-5
d_gene: -
abundance: many

CDR3nt: TGCGCCAGCACCCCCTTTACCGGGACAGGAAGGATGAGGAGTGAAAAACTGTTTTTT
CDR3aa: CASTPFTGTGRMRSEKLFF
v_gene: TRBV5-1
j_gene: TRBJ1-4
d_gene: TRBD1
abundance: many

CDR3nt: TGCGCCAGCAGCCAAGATCCCCGAGGGGGCGGGAGTTCACCCCTCCACTTT
CDR3aa: CASSQDPRGGGSSPLHF
v_gene: TRBV4-3
j_gene: TRBJ1-6
d_gene: TRBD1
abundance: many

CDR3nt: TGCGCCAGCAGCTTAGTCAGGGCGGGCACCGGGGAGCTGTTTTTT
CDR3aa: CASSLVRAGTGELFF
v_gene: TRBV5-1
j_gene: TRBJ2-2
d_gene: -
abundance: many

CDR3nt: TGTGCCAGCTCACGGCCGGGGAGCTCCTACAATGAGCAGTTCTTC
CDR3aa: CASSRPGSSYNEQFF
v_gene: TRBV18
j_gene: TRBJ2-1
d_gene: -
abundance: many

CDR3nt: TGCAGTGCTGTTAGAGCGACCCGAGGAGGTGGTCAGCCCCAGCATTTT
CDR3aa: CSAVRATRGGGQPQHF
v_gene: TRBV20-1
j_gene: TRBJ1-5
d_gene: -
abundance: many

CDR3nt: TGTGCCAGCCTTAGGACAAGGCCGAACACCGGGGAGCTGTTTTTT
CDR3aa: CASLRTRPNTGELFF
v_gene: TRBV28
j_gene: TRBJ2-2
d_gene: -
abundance: many

CDR3nt: TGTGCCAGCAGCCAAGATTTCAGCCAGAAAAACATTCAGTACTTC
CDR3aa: CASSQDFSQKNIQYF
v_gene: TRBV3-1
j_gene: TRBJ2-4
d_gene: -
abundance: many

CDR3nt: TGTGCCAGCAGTGAAGCGCACAGGACAGATACGCAGTATTTT
CDR3aa: CASSEAHRTDTQYF
v_gene: TRBV6-1
j_gene: TRBJ2-3
d_gene: -
abundance: many

CDR3nt: TGCGCCAGCAGCTTGTCCGGGACTAATGAAAAACTGTTTTTT
CDR3aa: CASSLSGTNEKLFF
v_gene: TRBV5-1
j_gene: TRBJ1-4
d_gene: -
abundance: many

CDR3nt: TGCGCCAGCAGCTTAGAGGGGTCGGCGGGAGATACGCAGTATTTT
CDR3aa: CASSLEGSAGDTQYF
v_gene: TRBV5-1
j_gene: TRBJ2-3
d_gene: -
abundance: many

CDR3nt: TGTGCCAGCAGTTACCCTTCGGACAGGGGCAGCAATCAGCCCCAGCATTTT
CDR3aa: CASSYPSDRGSNQPQHF
v_gene: TRBV6-5
j_gene: TRBJ1-5
d_gene: TRBD1
abundance: many

CDR3nt: TGCAGCACCGGGGAGCGGGGGAGTTCGGATACGCAGTATTTT
CDR3aa: CSTGERGSSDTQYF
v_gene: TRBV29-1
j_gene: TRBJ2-3
d_gene: TRBD2
abundance: many

CDR3nt: TGTGCCAGCAGTTTCGTCTTTGGCGCCTCAATTGGAAACACCATATATTTT
CDR3aa: CASSFVFGASIGNTIYF
v_gene: TRBV12-3/TRBV12-4
j_gene: TRBJ1-3
d_gene: -
abundance: many

CDR3nt: TGTGCCAGCAGCCCGGAACAGGGGGGCCCAGATACGCAGTATTTT
CDR3aa: CASSPEQGGPDTQYF
v_gene: TRBV13
j_gene: TRBJ2-3
d_gene: TRBD1
abundance: many

CDR3nt: TGCGCCAGCAGCGTCGGGGGAGCCTCTAACTATGGCTACACCTTC
CDR3aa: CASSVGGASNYGYTF
v_gene: TRBV5-1
j_gene: TRBJ1-2
d_gene: -
abundance: many

CDR3nt: TGTGCCAGCAGCCCCCCAGGCACGGGGAGTCAGCCCCAGCATTTT
CDR3aa: CASSPPGTGSQPQHF
v_gene: TRBV4-2
j_gene: TRBJ1-5
d_gene: -
abundance: many

CDR3nt: TGTGCCAGCAGCTTAGCGCCAGTCAACTATGGCTACACCTTC
CDR3aa: CASSLAPVNYGYTF
v_gene: TRBV7-2
j_gene: TRBJ1-2
d_gene: -
abundance: many

CDR3nt: TGTGCCAGCGTTATTAGCGGGAGGGACAATGAGCAGTTCTTC
CDR3aa: CASVISGRDNEQFF
v_gene: TRBV12-3/TRBV12-4
j_gene: TRBJ2-1
d_gene: TRBD2
abundance: many

CDR3nt: TGCAGCGTTGAAGACCCACGGCAGTCCAACTATGGCTACACCTTC
CDR3aa: CSVEDPRQSNYGYTF
v_gene: TRBV29-1
j_gene: TRBJ1-2
d_gene: -
abundance: many

CDR3nt: TGTGCCAGTACCACCCGGCAGGGTGCCTACAATGAGCAGTTCTTC
CDR3aa: CASTTRQGAYNEQFF
v_gene: TRBV19
j_gene: TRBJ2-1
d_gene: -
abundance: many

CDR3nt: TGTGCCAGCAGCCTCCGGGACACTTATCAGCCCCAGCATTTT
CDR3aa: CASSLRDTYQPQHF
v_gene: TRBV5-5
j_gene: TRBJ1-5
d_gene: -
abundance: many

CDR3nt: TGCAGTGGGGGCGCGGGAAGCACAGATACGCAGTATTTT
CDR3aa: CSGGAGSTDTQYF
v_gene: TRBV20-1
j_gene: TRBJ2-3
d_gene: -
abundance: many

CDR3nt: TGTGCCAGCACCAATCAGCCCAGGACAGGCGGGGGGTTCTTC
CDR3aa: CASTNQPRTGGGFF
v_gene: TRBV6-2/TRBV6-3
j_gene: TRBJ2-1
d_gene: -
abundance: few

CDR3nt: TGTGCTAGCAGTCCCGCTGGGTTCACGCCCACTCACACTGAGCAGTTCTTC
CDR3aa: CASSPAGFTPTHTEQFF
v_gene: TRBV28
j_gene: TRBJ2-1
d_gene: -
abundance: few

CDR3nt: TGTGCCAGCAGCGTAGGGGGAGATTCCTACAATGAGCAGTTCTTC
CDR3aa: CASSVGGDSYNEQFF
v_gene: TRBV9
j_gene: TRBJ2-1
d_gene: -
abundance: many

CDR3nt: TGCAGCGTTAGGGTTGGCTACGAGCAGTACTTC
CDR3aa: CSVRVGYEQYF
v_gene: TRBV29-1
j_gene: TRBJ2-7
d_gene: -
abundance: many